The sequence of this T cell receptor (beta chain) was determined in a study of shared clonotypes between healthy human individuals. Overall study context: Per donor, CD8 memory used one plate, CD8 naive used two, CD4 memory used three and CD4 naive used three. The study, taken as a whole, reports: Lower generation probabilities were found for non-shared clonotypes than for those shared by all four donors.

Deep-level running was used for the assay. How the authors handled the data: Junction-only immunoSEQ sequences carried no quality scores, so filtering differed. Repertoires were generated with immunoSEQ multiplex PCR, while TCRdb's copy carries only in-frame clones and drops some. V, J and clone size are taken as reported in that table, and D and trimming were inferred from the DNA itself. The sample includes roughly 650,000 clones, 97% seen only once; the top ten take roughly 0.055%. V shed 7 bases and J shed 0 bases, with 9 bases lying between them. This CDR3 region has 13 residues. The germline V gene encodes CDR1 MNHEY and CDR2 SMNVEV (reference sequence). In the case of this clone: Its specificity is not known.

The chain is built from TRBV27 and TRBJ2-5; perhaps D is TRBD1 or TRBD2 (5 bases each). This TCR was sampled from a woman under 40 in good health. Sequences were obtained from naive CD4+ T cells sorted from blood. The subset is: CD45RA+ positively selected. CDR3 amino acids: CASKLGHQETQYF. For the CDR3, the DNA is TGTGCCAGCAAATTGGGACACCAAGAGACCCAGTACTTC.